This T cell receptor beta chain was found in a study of T cell repertoires in cytomegalovirus infection. For this clonotype: Its specificity is not known. Germline and junction disagree at one end, which may indicate a read error.

MiXCR, applied by TCRdb to the reads, yields one record per CDR3 protein. The sample holds hundreds of thousands of distinct CDR3 sequences, approximately 31% seen once. The study, taken as a whole, reports: The ex vivo response was dominated by HLA-C-restricted CMV-specific TCR beta clonotypes.

The sequenced material came from PBMCs. The clonotype was recovered from a human donor in good health (CMV status not recorded). Some clones in this sample may be carry-over from other donors' samples.

CDR3 in amino acids: CASSLDLSTQAFF. The CDR3 region has the DNA TGTGCCAGCAGCTTAGATTTGTCCACTCAAGCTTTCTTT. The J gene is TRBJ1-1, the V gene TRBV11-2; the D is unclear. This CDR3 has 13 residues. CDR1 and CDR2 from the germline V gene are SGHAT and FQNNGV.